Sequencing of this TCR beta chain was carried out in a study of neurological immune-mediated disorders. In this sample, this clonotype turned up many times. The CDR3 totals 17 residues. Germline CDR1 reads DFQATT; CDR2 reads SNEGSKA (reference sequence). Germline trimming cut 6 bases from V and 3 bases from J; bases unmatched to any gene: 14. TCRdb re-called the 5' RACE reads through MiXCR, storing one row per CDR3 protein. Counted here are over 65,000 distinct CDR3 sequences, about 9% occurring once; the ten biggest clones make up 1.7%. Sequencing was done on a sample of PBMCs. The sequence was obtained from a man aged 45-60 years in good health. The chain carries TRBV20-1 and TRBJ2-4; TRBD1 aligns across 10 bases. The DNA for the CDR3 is TGCAGTGCCCCAAAGGACCTGGGACAGGGGTTCAAAAACATTCAGTACTTC. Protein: CSAPKDLGQGFKNIQYF.